This T cell receptor (beta chain) appears in the sequencing data of a study of CD8 T cells in Susac syndrome. Sequencing targeted TCR beta in T cells from blood (CD8+ and CD4+). The patients with Susac syndrome satisfied recently defined diagnostic criteria for either definite or probable disease. Negative isolation yielded CD8+ and CD4+ T cells; FACS enriched TEMRA cells. After extraction with the RNeasy kit, roughly 0.5 to 1 ug of the RNA was reverse transcribed using random hexamers. Amplification of the TCR beta CDR3 was carried out by immunoSEQ multiplex PCR, which spanned a total of 54 Vbeta and 13 Jbeta segments. TCRdb processed the immunoSEQ multiplex PCR reads anew with MiXCR; each CDR3 protein has one entry. Here the sample spans under 300,000 distinct CDR3 sequences, about 95% being singletons. The TCR originated in a human donor with Susac syndrome. Sequences were obtained from CD4+ T cells from PBMCs.

CDR3 region: CSASVSGSTTDTQYF. For the CDR3, the DNA is TGCAGTGCTAGCGTCTCCGGGTCCACCACGGATACGCAGTATTTT. The chain uses TRBV20-1 and TRBJ2-3; D remains unclear. Germline V gene data show CDR1 as DFQATT and CDR2 as SNEGSKA (reference sequence). The ends were cut back, 3 bases at V and 6 bases at J, with 19 bases in the middle. The CDR3 is made up of 15 amino acids.